This T cell receptor (beta chain) was sequenced for a study of blood T cell repertoires in COVID-19. In the study's own analysis: How many nucleated cells were present was estimated from reference gene primer amplification. Profiled with immunoSEQ multiplex PCR; TCRdb holds only in-frame clones, not every one. The V and J calls and clone size were taken over from that table, and D and trimming were inferred from the DNA. The sample lists fewer than 350,000 clones; 89% were seen once. Germline V lookup: CDR1 MNHEY, CDR2 SMNVEV (reference sequence). V shed 6 bases and J 3 bases; nucleotides not matched to a gene: 14. The CDR3 consists of 17 residues.

This clonotype originated in a man aged 60-69 years who had recovered from COVID-19. The source material was PBMCs or T cells enriched from blood (not recorded which). The V gene is TRBV27, the J gene TRBJ2-7; 10 positions match TRBD1. As DNA, the CDR3 is TGTGCCAGCAGCTTCTCTCCTGACAGGGGGCTAAACTACGAGCAGTACTTC. Amino acids: CASSFSPDRGLNYEQYF.